A selection of T cell receptor beta chains follows, all from one sample in a study of blood T cell repertoires in COVID-19. Generated by immunoSEQ multiplex PCR, the TCRdb table keeps only in-frame clones and is missing some. The table has some 73,000 clones, 70% to 75% seen once. What was sequenced was peripheral blood. The source is a man in his sixties with acute or convalescent COVID-19. Both conserved end residues are part of each CDR3. D genes are given only for firm matches. The size of a clone is reported for some rows only, either as once, few or many, or as a class for expanded clones.

>TRBV7-3|.|TRBJ2-2|.
TGTGCCAGCCGCCGGGGGGCGGGGTACACCGGGGAGCTGTTTTTT
CASRRGAGYTGELFF
>TRBV5-6|TRBD2|TRBJ2-1|few
TGTGCCAGCAGCTTCGGGGGGGAAGGCTACAATGAGCAGTTCTTC
CASSFGGEGYNEQFF
>TRBV2|TRBD2|TRBJ2-4|.
TGTGCCAGCAGTGTAAGCGGGGGGATGGACATTCAGTACTTC
CASSVSGGMDIQYF
>TRBV5-4|TRBD1|TRBJ1-6|.
TGTGCCAGCAGCACGGGACAGGGCTCCTATAATTCACCCCTCCACTTT
CASSTGQGSYNSPLHF
>TRBV3-1/TRBV3-2|TRBD1|TRBJ1-1|few
TGTGCCAGCAGCCAGGACGACAGGGGGCACACTGAAGCTTTCTTT
CASSQDDRGHTEAFF
>TRBV6-2/TRBV6-3|TRBD1|TRBJ1-5|.
TGTGCCAGCAGTTACCTGGACAGGGCTGGCAATCAGCCCCAGCATTTT
CASSYLDRAGNQPQHF
>TRBV6-5|TRBD2|TRBJ2-1|.
TGTGCCATCAATGCGGGGGGTTACAATGAGCAGTTCTTC
CAINAGGYNEQFF
>TRBV6-6|.|TRBJ2-1|.
TGTGCCAGCTTCAGGGGAGGGGAGCAGTTCTTC
CASFRGGEQFF
>TRBV29-1|.|TRBJ1-5|.
TGCAGCGTTGAAGATCTGTTCGCGGGCACCGCTCATCAGCCCCAGCATTTT
CSVEDLFAGTAHQPQHF
>TRBV5-4|TRBD1|TRBJ2-3|.
TGTGCCAGCAGCCGTGACAGGACAGGGGGCACAGATACGCAGTATTTT
CASSRDRTGGTDTQYF
>TRBV6-5|.|TRBJ1-2|.
TGTGCCAGCAGTTACAGTTTCGGGCAGGACAATGGAGGCTACACCTTC
CASSYSFGQDNGGYTF
>TRBV6-5|TRBD2|TRBJ2-5|.
TGTGCCAGCATCGAAATAGCGGGGAGAGAGACCCAGTACTTC
CASIEIAGRETQYF
>TRBV6-5|TRBD1|TRBJ1-6|.
TGTGCCAGCAGCCGACAGGGGGCGATAGATTCACCCCTCCACTTT
CASSRQGAIDSPLHF
>TRBV9|.|TRBJ1-1|.
TGTGCCAGCAGCGTAACTGGGGGCTCGAACACTGAAGCTTTCTTT
CASSVTGGSNTEAFF
>TRBV7-3|.|TRBJ2-5|.
TGTGCCAGCAGCTCGACAGCTCTGGAGACCCAGTACTTC
CASSSTALETQYF
>TRBV5-6|.|TRBJ1-4|.
TGTGCCAGCAGCTCATGGGGGCCAACTAATGAAAAACTGTTTTTT
CASSSWGPTNEKLFF
>TRBV27|TRBD2|TRBJ2-1|.
TGTGCCACCGCCGAAATCGGGGGGGCCCCCCCCAATGAGCAGTTCTTC
CATAEIGGAPPNEQFF
>TRBV7-9|.|TRBJ1-4|.
TGTGCCAGCAGCCAAGCTGAAAAACTGTTTTTT
CASSQAEKLFF
>TRBV9|.|TRBJ2-1|.
TGTGCCAGCAGCCCTAGTGGAGGGGTTCCGATCAATGAGCAGTTCTTC
CASSPSGGVPINEQFF
>TRBV29-1|TRBD2|TRBJ2-1|.
TGCAGCGTTGATGAGAGGACTAGCCTTTACTACAATGAGCAGTTCTTC
CSVDERTSLYYNEQFF
>TRBV3-1/TRBV3-2|.|TRBJ2-5|.
TGTGCCAGCAGCCTCCCTGGGGCCCTTGAGGAGACCCAGTACTTC
CASSLPGALEETQYF
>TRBV24-1|TRBD2|TRBJ2-7|.
TGTGCCACCAGTGATCCTAGCGGAAACTCCTACGAGCAGTACTTC
CATSDPSGNSYEQYF
>TRBV11-3|.|TRBJ2-1|few
TGTGCCAGCAGCGATACTAGCAATGAGCAGTTCTTC
CASSDTSNEQFF
>TRBV4-2|TRBD1|TRBJ1-2|.
TGTGCCAGCAGCCTTAAGACAGGGGACGGCTATGGCTACACCTTC
CASSLKTGDGYGYTF
>TRBV19|TRBD1|TRBJ2-2|.
TGTGCCAGTAGTCCGGAGGGACAGGGAATCGGGGAGCTGTTTTTT
CASSPEGQGIGELFF
>TRBV4-2|.|TRBJ2-7|.
TGTGCCAGCAGCCCCTCCCCCCGAGGCCCCTACGAGCAGTACTTC
CASSPSPRGPYEQYF
>TRBV7-6|.|TRBJ2-2|.
TGTGCCAGCAGCCCCCGGGGCGGGGCAAACACCGGGGAGCTGTTTTTT
CASSPRGGANTGELFF
>TRBV19|.|TRBJ1-2|many
TGTGCCAGTAGTATTCAAGATGGGACAATGGGCGGCTACACCTTC
CASSIQDGTMGGYTF
>TRBV5-1|TRBD1|TRBJ1-1|few
TGCGCCAGCAGCTTGTCGGGACAGGAGAGCACTGAAGCTTTCTTT
CASSLSGQESTEAFF
>TRBV5-7|.|TRBJ1-1|.
TGTGCCAGCAGCAGACACAGGGATCCCCTAAGGGGTGACACTGAAGCTTTCTTT
CASSRHRDPLRGDTEAFF
>TRBV2|TRBD1|TRBJ2-2|.
TGTGCCAGCACCCTGGACAGGGGGTACACCGGGGAGCTGTTTTTT
CASTLDRGYTGELFF
>TRBV7-8|.|TRBJ1-5|.
TGTGCCAGCAGCTTATCACAATTACCCAATCAGCCCCAGCATTTT
CASSLSQLPNQPQHF
>TRBV5-1|TRBD1|TRBJ2-7|.
TGCGCCAGCAGCTTGGGGGACAGTTTTTACGAGCAGTACTTC
CASSLGDSFYEQYF
>TRBV5-1|.|TRBJ1-1|.
TGCGCCAGCAGCAGGAACCCGGGACAGAACACTGAAGCTTTCTTT
CASSRNPGQNTEAFF